Listed below are T cell receptor beta chains from one sample, sequenced in a study of response to subunit inactivated influenza vaccine. TCRdb re-analysed the RT-PCR reads in MiXCR, keeping a single row per CDR3 protein. The sample lists 500,000 to 650,000 distinct CDR3 sequences, approximately 7.7% occurring once. Here the sequenced sample was PBMCs from blood, taken around 2 years after vaccination. Source of these receptors: a man aged 50 to 69 who received an inactivated influenza vaccine. The CDR3 runs from the conserved cysteine through the conserved F or W. A D gene is named only where the DNA matches it firmly.

d_gene: .
len: 13
j_gene: TRBJ2-3
v_gene: TRBV12-3/TRBV12-4
CDR3aa: CASSLMNTDTQYF

d_gene: TRBD1
len: 15
j_gene: TRBJ2-7
v_gene: TRBV15
CDR3aa: CATSRLTGAAYEQYF

d_gene: TRBD1
len: 13
j_gene: TRBJ2-5
v_gene: TRBV10-3
CDR3aa: CAMSGQGQETQYF

d_gene: TRBD2
len: 16
j_gene: TRBJ2-1
v_gene: TRBV7-3
CDR3aa: CASSPRSGRTYNEQFF

d_gene: .
len: 14
j_gene: TRBJ2-1
v_gene: TRBV24-1
CDR3aa: CATSDLWGVDEQFF

d_gene: TRBD1
len: 16
j_gene: TRBJ2-7
v_gene: TRBV7-2
CDR3aa: CASSSGLRDRAYEQYF

d_gene: .
len: 17
j_gene: TRBJ1-1
v_gene: TRBV14
CDR3aa: CASSQDHRWGVTTEAFF

d_gene: .
len: 14
j_gene: TRBJ2-1
v_gene: TRBV12-3/TRBV12-4
CDR3aa: CASSYNLGVGEQFF

d_gene: .
len: 17
j_gene: TRBJ2-7
v_gene: TRBV28
CDR3aa: CASSFSILAENKYEQYF

d_gene: TRBD2
len: 15
j_gene: TRBJ2-1
v_gene: TRBV5-5
CDR3aa: CASSLLAGVGNEQFF

d_gene: .
len: 13
j_gene: TRBJ2-5
v_gene: TRBV29-1
CDR3aa: CSVERRGGETQYF

d_gene: .
len: 14
j_gene: TRBJ1-1
v_gene: TRBV28
CDR3aa: CASRYRDTNTEAFF

d_gene: .
len: 15
j_gene: TRBJ1-6
v_gene: TRBV12-3/TRBV12-4
CDR3aa: CASSFQQGIGSPLHF

d_gene: .
len: 15
j_gene: TRBJ2-7
v_gene: TRBV7-2
CDR3aa: CASSLARVKVYEQYF

d_gene: TRBD2
len: 17
j_gene: TRBJ2-5
v_gene: TRBV3-1
CDR3aa: CASSQRLTGGPQETQYF

d_gene: .
len: 13
j_gene: TRBJ2-7
v_gene: TRBV14
CDR3aa: CASKGHSSYEQYF

d_gene: TRBD1
len: 17
j_gene: TRBJ2-1
v_gene: TRBV15
CDR3aa: CATSRDLGQGARNEQFF

d_gene: .
len: 15
j_gene: TRBJ1-6
v_gene: TRBV20-1
CDR3aa: CSARSHLGSNSPLHF

d_gene: .
len: 15
j_gene: TRBJ2-3
v_gene: TRBV7-9
CDR3aa: CASSLDRGHTDTQYF

d_gene: .
len: 15
j_gene: TRBJ2-7
v_gene: TRBV4-3
CDR3aa: CASSQDTAGSYEQYF

d_gene: TRBD1
len: 11
j_gene: TRBJ2-7
v_gene: TRBV29-1
CDR3aa: CSASDRGTLNF

d_gene: .
len: 11
j_gene: TRBJ2-7
v_gene: TRBV20-1
CDR3aa: CSAPGAYEQYF

d_gene: .
len: 12
j_gene: TRBJ2-5
v_gene: TRBV30
CDR3aa: CAWDAGAETQYF